This T cell receptor (beta chain) was recorded in a study of Ad26.COV2.S vaccination and SARS-CoV-2 variants. Overall study context: Ad26.COV2.S given intramuscularly, once or twice 56 days apart. Regarding the study as a whole: Recipients of either vaccine or placebo displayed similar breadth of non-spike TCRs.

Repertoires were generated with immunoSEQ multiplex PCR, while TCRdb's copy carries only in-frame clones and drops some. The repertoire holds roughly 400,000 clones, with 90% as singletons. Comment on this clone: The antigen is not known.

V lost 5 bases to trimming and J lost 2 bases, with 16 bases between them. CDR1 MDHEN and CDR2 SYDVKM come from the germline V gene. This CDR3 is 16 amino acids long. Treatment denoted: around 19 received Ad26.COV2.S at low or high dose, single or two shots; about 5 received placebo; per-sample allocation not given. It was on day 63 after the first vaccine or placebo injection that samples were taken. Wuhan-strain SARS-CoV-2 spike was expressed by the Ad26 vector that made up the vaccine. The specimen comprised peripheral blood, sampled in a trial of Ad26.COV2.S vaccine versus placebo. The chain uses TRBV28 and TRBJ1-5, with D perhaps matching TRBD1 (5 bases). This clonotype was obtained from a person between 18 and 65 years old who received the Ad26.COV2.S COVID-19 vaccine or a placebo. The CDR3: CASSLTAWGGNQPQHF. The CDR3 DNA is TGTGCCAGCAGTCTCACTGCTTGGGGGGGCAATCAGCCCCAGCATTTT.